What follows are 6 T cell receptor beta chains derived from one specimen sequenced in a study of cytomegalovirus exposure and HLA in healthy donors. Use of 60 Vbeta and 13 Jbeta primers characterized the PCR. Clones were sequenced by immunoSEQ multiplex PCR, and TCRdb holds only the in-frame ones, with some missing. The sample holds 150,000 to 200,000 clones. Sequenced: PBMCs. Source of these receptors: a man aged 30-40 years in good health and CMV-seronegative.

The chain has TRBV5-4 and TRBJ2-1; TRBD2 matches at 13 bases. CDR1 is SGHNT, CDR2 YYREEE, per germline (reference sequence). The CDR3 has 16 residues. The V gene end was trimmed by 5 bases and the J gene end by 2 bases; junction bases not matched to a gene: 4. The CDR3 DNA reads as TGTGCCAGCAGTACGGGACTAGCGGGAACCTACAATGAGCAGTTCTTC. Amino acid sequence: CASSTGLAGTYNEQFF.

The CDR3 reads CASSIRQGITDTQYF. Written as DNA, the CDR3 is TGTGCCAGCAGCATCCGACAGGGGATCACAGATACGCAGTATTTT. This sequence joins TRBV11-2 and TRBJ2-3; TRBD1 aligns across 8 bases. The CDR3 has 15 amino acids. Per the germline V gene, CDR1 is SGHAT and CDR2 is FQNNGV. V shed 5 bases, J shed 2 bases, and the junction held 6 bases outside the gene matches.

The chain recombines TRBV7-2 with TRBJ1-1; D call uncertain. The CDR3 has 12 amino acids. Germline V gene lookup returns CDR1 SGHTA and CDR2 FQGNSA. The germline V and J ends were trimmed by 5 bases and 5 bases, with 9 bases remaining between them. As DNA, the CDR3 is TGTGCCAGCAGCCCAAAGCGGACTGAAGCTTTCTTT. Protein sequence: CASSPKRTEAFF.

The rearrangement uses TRBV14 and TRBJ2-1; perhaps TRBD2 as D (5 bases). The CDR3 spans 15 residues. CDR1 is SGHDN and CDR2 is FVKESK in the germline V gene. Between the trimmed V and J ends, which lost 0 bases and 2 bases, there was a span of 8 bases. The CDR3 DNA reads TGTGCCAGCAGCCAAGATCTAGCTGCCTACAATGAGCAGTTCTTC. It is translated as CASSQDLAAYNEQFF.

V and J are TRBV6-1 and TRBJ1-5, with TRBD1 matching 7 bases. With 7 bases clipped from V and 3 bases from J, the junction kept 6 bases outside the gene matches. The CDR3 has 14 residues. From germline, CDR1 is MNHNS and CDR2 SASEGT. For the CDR3, the DNA is TGTGCCAGCACCGTGACAGGGCCCAATCAGCCCCAGCATTTT. The encoded protein is CASTVTGPNQPQHF.

This chain connects TRBV11-1 to TRBJ2-1; 8 nucleotides line up with TRBD2. Looked up from germline, CDR1 is SGHAT and CDR2 is FQDESV (reference sequence). The CDR3 has 15 amino acids. With V trimmed by 7 bases and J by 5 bases, 10 bases remained unmatched. Here the CDR3 DNA reads TGTGCCAGCACCTTCTTCGCACTAGCGGACAATGAGCAGTTCTTC. Protein sequence: CASTFFALADNEQFF.